This T cell receptor beta chain was identified during a study of blood T cells in healthy people across ages (dated by TCRdb to between 2014 and 2017). Regarding the research as a whole: In model experiments, roughly one uniquely barcoded TCR beta cDNA molecule per two T cells was captured by template switching. Donors were grouped into four age groups: young (average approximately 15 years), middle-aged (39), aged (around 62) and long-lived (over 80). To track age-related changes in TCR beta repertoire diversity, the study relied on deep sequencing normalized with unique cDNA molecular identifiers. Using the same blood draw, the study looked at two additional independent replicas of 1 million unique cDNA reads for two donors, one aged 18 to 29 and the other aged 80 or older.

Measured from the cysteine to the phenylalanine, the CDR3 is 17 residues long. Just the 51-base CDR3 DNA is kept, in frame starting at base 1. The germline V gene (reference sequence) provides CDR1 LGHDT and CDR2 YNNKEL. Trimmed from V: 3 bases; trimmed from J: 3 bases; junction bases lacking a gene match: 11. Beyond this particular receptor, the publication reports: Total diversity estimates from one million sequenced T cells were considered lower bounds and underestimates. Compared with the aged group, the long-lived group had more naive CD4+ T cells, fewer expanded clones and increased TCR diversity, a pattern suggesting age selection. A strong correlation was found between observed TCR beta diversity and the percentage of naive T cells measured by flow cytometry. The CMV infection status of donors was not known, potentially confounding age-related changes in expanded clonotypes. Since profiling was done on bulk unsorted PBMCs, naive and antigen-experienced compartments could not be conclusively compared. As age increased, observed TCR beta diversity per million T cells dropped in a roughly linear way, and a significant reduction was already evident by age about 40.

The method was 5' RACE. The data were produced on an Illumina HiSeq 2500. A second PCR of roughly 7 to 11 cycles was run with a J-beta primer mix and a sample-barcoded 5' primer. A template-switch 5' adaptor carrying 12 random nucleotides introduced a unique molecular identifier onto each TCR beta cDNA molecule. At least 3 million CDR3-containing paired-end reads were obtained from each sample. The Mint cDNA synthesis kit, primed by a TRBC-specific oligonucleotide, was used to synthesize first-strand cDNA from all RNA. Following uracil-DNA glycosylase treatment, a first 18-cycle PCR with universal primers M1SS and BC2_uni_R was performed on all cDNA. Per the source publication's procedure: For normalization, 1 million high-quality reads, each with a distinct molecular identifier, were randomly selected from each sample. Instead of being binned into consensus sequences, reads that shared molecular identifiers were thrown out. MiTCR, with a Q25 quality threshold and the strictest error-elimination algorithm, was used for CDR3 identification, clonotype clustering and error correction. Lower-bound total TCR beta diversity was estimated with a nonparametric unseen species model using Euler transformation. In-frame beta chains were kept once TCRdb had trimmed the public reads at Q25 with fastp and called clones with MiXCR. Every distinct CDR3 protein forms one entry, paired with its most common genes and DNA. Here the V and J calls rest on TCRdb's processing, not on the authors' analysis. For this sample there are approximately 580,000 distinct CDR3 sequences; about 24% appear just once. The biggest ten clones account for roughly 9% of the sample.

Donors were 40 or so systemically healthy Caucasian individuals from Russia aged roughly 6 to 90 years. Each donor gave approximately 9.3 milliliters of peripheral blood, collected into EDTA-treated Vacutainer tubes. Ficoll-Paque density-gradient centrifugation was used to isolate PBMCs, with at least 6.5 million per sample. Trizol reagent was used to extract total RNA from PBMCs, with at least 5.5 micrograms per sample. For every donor, flow cytometry on a PBMC aliquot measured the percentage of naive CD45RAhigh/CD27high T cells. Turning to this clonotype: No cognate antigen has been identified for it. No much larger clone is present one base from it, and per-base qualities are unavailable.

These data also featured in a second study, about T cells of mothers and their children. According to the second study: Nine systemically healthy Caucasian individuals served as donors, namely three mothers together with their six children. cDNA synthesis consumed the entire amount of extracted RNA, loaded at approximately 1.6 ug RNA in each 15 ul reaction. In the second PCR, the M1S primer added sample barcodes and 2-4 random nucleotides. Each mother yielded over 8.5 million TCR beta CDR3 reads and each child 2.5 million to 3.5 million reads. TCR recombination output is similarly shaped by thymic selection in related and unrelated pairs, with a minor effect exerted by inherited differences. Normalized repertoire overlap was always slightly but never significantly higher in related than unrelated mother-child pairs. With a sensitivity of approximately 100 clones per million clonotypes, no persistent microchimeric T cell clones were detected. To look for features that set related mother-child pairs apart from unrelated individuals, the researchers ran deep NGS to compare the TCR beta repertoires of mothers and children. The mean age was 40 +/- 4 years for the mothers and approximately 11 +/- 4 years for the children. Libraries were sequenced on Illumina HiSeq 2000 with 100+100 nt paired-end reads after adapter ligation with NEBNext reagents. To prevent cross-contamination, the mother and child libraries were prepared one month apart and sequenced in separate runs. For each donor, between roughly 500,000 and 2,200,000 distinct TCR beta clonotypes were identified. Naive TCR beta clonotypes were estimated from low-frequency clonotypes matched to each donor's FACS-determined naive share, without sorting.

The rearranged segments are TRBV3-1 and TRBJ2-3, with TRBD2 matching 8 junction bases. This TCR derives from a boy younger than 18 in good health. Input material: blood. The nucleotide sequence reads as follows: TGTGCCAGCAGCCAGGCAGGGGCGGGGGGCTTGACAGATACGCAGTATTTT. Translated, it reads CASSQAGAGGLTDTQYF.